Shown below are 25 T cell receptor beta chains from a single sample sequenced in a study of T cells in localized non-small cell lung cancer. The table came from immunoSEQ multiplex PCR; TCRdb's copy has only in-frame clones and leaves some out. This sample yields around 33,000 clones, of which about four fifths are seen a single time; 15% to 20% belongs to the top ten. This material consisted of peripheral blood, taken before any cancer treatment. The receptors derive from a male donor aged 60 or older with stage III squamous cell lung carcinoma.

This clone was observed a handful of times. The chain links TRBV10-3 to TRBJ2-1; 9 bases match TRBD1. Germline V gene sequence: CDR1 ENHRY, CDR2 SYGVKD. The CDR3 length is 13 residues. The V segment lost 5 bases and the J segment 8 bases; nucleotides outside the gene matches: 4. The CDR3 is CAISRDRGDEQFF. The CDR3 bases are TGTGCCATCAGTCGTGACAGGGGGGATGAGCAGTTCTTC.

The V and J genes are TRBV21-1 and TRBJ2-1; the table's TRBD2 call for D was not verified on the DNA. TRBV21-1 is a pseudogene locus. The CDR3 loop spans 17 amino acids. The CDR3 reads CASSTGTSGGAVNEQFF. The CDR3 nucleotides read TGTGCCAGCAGCACTGGGACTAGCGGGGGGGCCGTCAATGAGCAGTTCTTC.

The chain joins TRBV28 to TRBJ2-5; 11 nucleotides match TRBD1. Matching the DNA end better, TRBJ2-7 makes the J call doubtful. From germline, CDR1 is MDHEN and CDR2 SYDVKM. CDR3 length: 15 residues. This CDR3 is CASIGGTGGLGEQYF. CDR3 bases: TGTGCCAGCATCGGCGGGACAGGGGGGCTCGGCGAGCAGTACTTC.

This sequence joins TRBV5-1 and TRBJ1-1; D gene uncertain. The CDR3 totals 14 residues. Germline CDR1 is SGHRS and CDR2 is YFSETQ. V was cut by 4 bases and J by 1 base, with 11 bases left in between. In DNA, the CDR3 is TGCGCCAGCAGCCTTGGACTGAGGAACACTGAAGCTTTCTTT. Its translation: CASSLGLRNTEAFF.

The CDR3 is CSVESGLSNQPQHF. CDR3 coding DNA: TGCAGCGTTGAAAGTGGGTTGAGCAATCAGCCCCAGCATTTT. J is TRBJ1-5 and V is TRBV29-1; D ambiguous. Germline CDR1 and CDR2: SQVTM and ANQGSEA. V was trimmed by 2 bases and J by 1 base, leaving 9 bases between them. This CDR3 is 14 amino acids long.

The V gene is TRBV6-6, the J gene TRBJ1-2, with D possibly matching TRBD1 (6 bases). Germline CDR1 and CDR2: MNHNY and SVGAGI (reference sequence). The V gene lost 0 bases and the J gene lost 6 bases, with 8 bases spanning the gap. The CDR3 contains 13 residues. The CDR3 spells CASSYSAGDGYTF. DNA of the CDR3: TGTGCCAGCAGTTACTCGGCAGGGGATGGCTACACCTTC.

This rearrangement joins TRBV7-2 to TRBJ1-5; D might be TRBD1 (5 bases). The CDR3 loop spans 16 amino acids. V shed 5 bases and J shed 3 bases, with 17 bases lying between them. From germline, CDR1 is SGHTA and CDR2 FQGNSA. The CDR3 DNA is TGTGCCAGCAGCCTCCCCGGGGCAGGCCACAATCAGCCCCAGCATTTT. Its protein is CASSLPGAGHNQPQHF.

This clone was seen a single time. The chain joins TRBV27 to TRBJ2-7, with 8 bases fitting TRBD1. The junction had 8 bases not matched to a gene; V was cut back by 6 bases and J by 1 base. From germline, CDR1 is MNHEY and CDR2 SMNVEV (reference sequence). This CDR3 comprises 15 residues. CDR3 amino acids: CASRYSGTGSYEQYF. As DNA, the CDR3 is TGTGCCAGCAGGTACTCCGGGACAGGTTCCTACGAGCAGTACTTC.

The J gene is TRBJ1-2, the V gene TRBV5-5; D remains unclear. V shed 5 bases and J shed 2 bases, with 13 bases lying between them. The germline V gene has CDR1 SGHKS and CDR2 YYEKEE (reference sequence). The CDR3 is 14 residues long. Here the CDR3 reads CASSLEPRNYGYTF. The CDR3 DNA reads TGTGCCAGCAGTTTAGAGCCAAGGAACTATGGCTACACCTTC.

The J gene is TRBJ2-2, the V gene TRBV5-1; D possibly corresponds to TRBD2 (6 bases). This CDR3 has 16 residues. With 1 base removed from V and 3 bases from J, the gap between germline ends came to 13 bases. In germline, CDR1 is SGHRS, CDR2 YFSETQ. The CDR3 spells CASSLTGRSDTGELFF. The CDR3 DNA sequence: TGCGCCAGCAGCTTGACCGGGAGATCCGACACCGGGGAGCTGTTTTTT.

The rearrangement uses TRBV6-1 and TRBJ1-1; the match to TRBD1 covers 8 bases. CDR3 length equals 13 residues. Germline trimming cut 6 bases from V and 4 bases from J; bases unmatched to any gene: 4. Germline lookup yields CDR1 MNHNS and CDR2 SASEGT. In nucleotides, the CDR3 is TGTGCCAGCAGGGACAGGGCCTTCACTGAAGCTTTCTTT. Amino acids: CASRDRAFTEAFF.

The chain combines TRBV19 with TRBJ1-1; D gene ambiguous. Germline lookup yields CDR1 LNHDA and CDR2 SQIVND (reference sequence). This CDR3 has 16 amino acids. V gave up 5 bases and J gave up 1 base, with 17 bases separating them. The CDR3 region has the DNA TGTGCCAGTAGTCCCCCCGGGCGGGTCTGGAACACTGAAGCTTTCTTT. This encodes CASSPPGRVWNTEAFF.

V is TRBV19 and J is TRBJ2-1, with 8 nucleotides matching TRBD1. In germline, CDR1 is LNHDA, CDR2 SQIVND (reference sequence). The V segment lost 2 bases and the J segment 5 bases; nucleotides outside the gene matches: 5. The length of the CDR3 is 15 residues. This CDR3 reads CASSIRETGDNEQFF. As DNA, the CDR3 is TGTGCCAGTAGTATACGGGAGACAGGGGACAATGAGCAGTTCTTC.

The chain couples TRBV7-3 to TRBJ2-1, with 7 bases matching TRBD1. With 5 bases clipped from V and 3 bases from J, the junction kept 7 bases outside the gene matches. The germline V gene has CDR1 SGHTA and CDR2 FQGTGA. The CDR3 extends over 15 amino acids. In nucleotides, the CDR3 is TGTGCCAGCAGCCCGATGAGACAGGGCTACAATGAGCAGTTCTTC. Protein product: CASSPMRQGYNEQFF.

The V call is TRBV6-5, the J call TRBJ2-7, with a tentative D call TRBD2 (7 bases). Trimming took 0 bases from V and 0 from J, leaving 9 bases between them. Germline assignment: CDR1 MNHEY and CDR2 SVGAGI. The CDR3 has 15 residues. CDR3 loop: CASSYSGGASYEQYF. Written as DNA, the CDR3 is TGTGCCAGCAGTTACTCGGGGGGGGCCTCCTACGAGCAGTACTTC.

J is TRBJ1-5 and V is TRBV5-5; TRBD1 aligns across 9 bases. Germline CDR1 is SGHKS and CDR2 is YYEKEE (reference sequence). CDR3 size: 17 residues. The junction had 7 bases not matched to a gene; V was cut back by 3 bases and J by 0 bases. CDR3 loop: CASSSAQGADSNQPQHF. CDR3 nucleotides: TGTGCCAGCAGCTCGGCACAGGGGGCGGATAGCAATCAGCCCCAGCATTTT.

In its sample, this clone was seen once. This chain uses TRBV6-5 with TRBJ2-7; D unclear. CDR3 length equals 15 residues. The germline V gene has CDR1 MNHEY and CDR2 SVGAGI. V lost 0 bases to trimming and J lost 4 bases, with 13 bases between them. Written as DNA, the CDR3 is TGTGCCAGCAGTTACTCGAGAGCCTTCGGGTACGAGCAGTACTTC. Amino acid sequence: CASSYSRAFGYEQYF.

The V gene is TRBV5-4, the J gene TRBJ1-1; D might be TRBD1 (6 bases). The CDR3 is made up of 16 amino acids. V was trimmed by 0 bases and J by 4 bases, leaving 16 bases between them. Germline CDR1 and CDR2: SGHNT and YYREEE (reference sequence). CDR3 region: CASSLAKGGASTEAFF. CDR3 DNA sequence: TGTGCCAGCAGCTTGGCCAAAGGGGGGGCGAGCACTGAAGCTTTCTTT.

V and J are TRBV5-4 and TRBJ2-7, with D perhaps matching TRBD1 (6 bases). The ends were cut back, 5 bases at V and 5 bases at J, with 14 bases in the middle. The CDR3 has 13 residues. The germline CDR1 and CDR2 sequences are SGHNT and YYREEE (reference sequence). The CDR3 nucleotides are TGTGCCAGCAGGACCGGGACATCTCACGAGCAGTACTTC. Translating it yields CASRTGTSHEQYF.

The sample holds a few counts of this clone. The rearrangement links TRBV6-1 to TRBJ1-1, with 7 bases that match TRBD1. Trimming took 8 bases from V and 5 from J; bases not matched to a gene: 8. CDR1 is MNHNS and CDR2 is SASEGT in the germline V gene. The CDR3 contains 13 residues. CDR3 nucleotides: TGTGCCAGCGCCCAGAGGGGGCGGACTGAAGCTTTCTTT. As protein: CASAQRGRTEAFF.

V usage is TRBV5-8 and J usage is TRBJ2-3, with 9 bases that match TRBD2. The germline CDR1 and CDR2 sequences are SGHTS and YDEGEE. CDR3 length: 16 residues. Germline trimming cut 2 bases from V and 0 bases from J; bases unmatched to any gene: 4. CDR3 nucleotides: TGTGCCAGCAGCTTCCAGCGGGGGGTTAGCACAGATACGCAGTATTTT. It specifies CASSFQRGVSTDTQYF.

V is TRBV2 and J is TRBJ1-4, with D uncertain. This CDR3 contains 16 residues. The V end lost 7 bases, the J end lost 2 bases, and 17 bases lay between the germline ends. Germline CDR1 reads SNHLY; CDR2 reads FYNNEI. CDR3 sequence reads: CASTLGGPRTNEKLFF. Here the CDR3 DNA reads TGTGCCAGCACCCTGGGAGGTCCTCGCACTAATGAAAAACTGTTTTTT.

The chain has TRBV5-4 and TRBJ2-3, with 7 nucleotides matching TRBD2. Trimming at V came to 4 bases and at J to 3 bases, leaving 11 bases not matched to a gene. The CDR3 length is 16 residues. Germline V CDR1 and CDR2: SGHNT, YYREEE (reference sequence). CDR3 sequence: CASSRLGGMRTDTQYF. CDR3 bases: TGTGCCAGCAGCCGCTTGGGAGGGATGAGGACAGATACGCAGTATTTT. Variable domain in full (rest from reference TRBV5-4 and TRBJ2-3): ETGVTQSPTHLIKTRGQQVTLRCSSQSGHNTVSWYQQALGQGPQFIFQYYREEENGRGNFPPRFSGLQFPNYSSELNVNALELDDSALYLCASSRLGGMRTDTQYFGPGTRLTVL.

The rearrangement uses TRBV5-1 and TRBJ2-1, with TRBD2 matching over 8 bases. The V gene's germline CDR1 is SGHRS and CDR2 YFSETQ. This CDR3 region has 15 residues. Losses at the gene ends were 1 base for V and 8 bases for J; bases not matched to a gene: 8. The CDR3 loop reads CASSLIAGGGDEQFF. The DNA of the CDR3 is TGCGCCAGCAGCTTGATTGCGGGGGGCGGCGATGAGCAGTTCTTC.

In regard to this clone: The junction does not match germline at one end; this may be a read error. This chain uses TRBV14 with TRBJ2-5, with 7 bases identical to TRBD2. From germline, CDR1 is SGHDN and CDR2 FVKESK. This CDR3 is 12 amino acids long. CDR3 loop: CASSQDLAAPDF. The CDR3 DNA follows: TGTGCCAGCAGCCAAGATCTAGCGGCACCTGACTTC.